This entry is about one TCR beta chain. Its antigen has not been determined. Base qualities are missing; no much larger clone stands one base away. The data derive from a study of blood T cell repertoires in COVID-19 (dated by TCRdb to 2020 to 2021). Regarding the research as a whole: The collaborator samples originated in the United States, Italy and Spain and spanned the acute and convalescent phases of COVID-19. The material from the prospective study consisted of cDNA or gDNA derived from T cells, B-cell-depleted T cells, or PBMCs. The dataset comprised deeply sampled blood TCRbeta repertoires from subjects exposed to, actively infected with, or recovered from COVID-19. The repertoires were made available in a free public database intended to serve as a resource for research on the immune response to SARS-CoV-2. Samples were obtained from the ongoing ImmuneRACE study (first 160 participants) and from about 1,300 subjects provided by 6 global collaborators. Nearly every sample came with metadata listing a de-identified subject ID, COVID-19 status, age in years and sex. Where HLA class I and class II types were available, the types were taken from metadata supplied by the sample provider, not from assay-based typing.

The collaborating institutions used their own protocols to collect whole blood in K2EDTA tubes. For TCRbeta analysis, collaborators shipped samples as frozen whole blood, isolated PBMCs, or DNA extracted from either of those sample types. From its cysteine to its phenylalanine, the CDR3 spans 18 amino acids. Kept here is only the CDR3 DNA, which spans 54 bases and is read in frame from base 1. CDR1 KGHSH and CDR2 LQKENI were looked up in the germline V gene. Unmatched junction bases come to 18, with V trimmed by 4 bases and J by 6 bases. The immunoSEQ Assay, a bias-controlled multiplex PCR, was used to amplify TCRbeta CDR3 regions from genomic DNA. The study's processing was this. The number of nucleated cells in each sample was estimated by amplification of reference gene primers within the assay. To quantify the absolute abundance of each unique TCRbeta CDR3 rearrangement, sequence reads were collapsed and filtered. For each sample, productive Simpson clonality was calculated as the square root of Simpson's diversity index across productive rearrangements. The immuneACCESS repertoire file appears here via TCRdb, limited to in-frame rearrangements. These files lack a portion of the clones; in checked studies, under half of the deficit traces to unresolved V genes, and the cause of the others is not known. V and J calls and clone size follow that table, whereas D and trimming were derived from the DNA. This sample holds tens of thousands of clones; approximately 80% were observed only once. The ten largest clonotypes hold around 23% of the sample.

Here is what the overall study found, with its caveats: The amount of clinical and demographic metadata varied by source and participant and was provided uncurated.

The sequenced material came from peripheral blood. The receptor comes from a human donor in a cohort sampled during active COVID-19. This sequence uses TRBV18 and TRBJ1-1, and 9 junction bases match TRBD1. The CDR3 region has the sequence CASSQETTGGELGAEAFF. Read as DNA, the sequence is TGTGCCAGCTCACAGGAAACGACAGGGGGGGAACTAGGGGCTGAAGCTTTCTTT.